The TCR beta chain described here comes from a study of a mutant IDH1 vaccine in newly diagnosed glioma. On the study more broadly: Those enrolled had earlier been treated with radiotherapy, temozolomide, or both, mostly both. Study-wide results and caveats: Among top peripheral T cell clonotypes, changes seemed unrelated to pseudoprogression.

This clone has only one observation. No antigen is known for it. The data were produced by immunoSEQ multiplex PCR, yet TCRdb's version contains in-frame clones alone and is incomplete. The data contain roughly 68,000 clones, around 74% of them singletons. Looked up from germline, CDR1 is SGHTA and CDR2 is FQGNSA. The CDR3 spans 15 residues. Trimming at V came to 4 bases and at J to 5 bases, leaving 6 bases not matched to a gene. Time point here: baseline, week 1 (first vaccination visit). Treatment given: pre-vaccination baseline after standard-of-care therapy. The V call is TRBV7-2, the J call TRBJ2-1, with TRBD2 matching 9 bases. The origin of this receptor is a man aged 50-59 years with glioma. The sequencing here drew on PBMCs, taken from a glioma patient treated with radiotherapy, temozolomide or both. DNA for the CDR3: TGTGCCAGCAGCTCGCGGGGGGGCCGGGACAATGAGCAGTTCTTC. Protein: CASSSRGGRDNEQFF.